One and the same sample provided the 24 T cell receptor beta chains below, sequenced in a study of graft-versus-host responses after intestinal transplantation. Some clones are missing from TCRdb's copy, which holds only in-frame ones; the method was immunoSEQ multiplex PCR. There are fewer than 10,000 clones in the sample; about two thirds occur only once, and around 9.5% lies in the top ten. Graft tissue processing released intraepithelial and lamina propria lymphocytes. This specimen was ileum tissue, taken 450 to 480 days after transplant. The source of these receptors is a human patient who received an intestinal transplant, so some T cells may come from the graft donor.

The V gene is TRBV28, the J gene TRBJ1-3; D perhaps matches TRBD1 (5 bases). V was clipped by 6 bases and J by 0 bases, with 12 bases between them. This CDR3 comprises 15 residues. CDR1 is MDHEN and CDR2 is SYDVKM in the germline V gene. CDR3 amino acids: CASSGATGSGNTIYF. CDR3 coding DNA: TGTGCCAGCAGCGGGGCAACCGGCTCTGGAAACACCATATATTTT.

The chain recombines TRBV18 with TRBJ1-2; 8 bases align to TRBD1. V was pared by 0 bases and J by 6 bases, with 3 bases of the junction left unmatched. Germline CDR1 KGHSH, CDR2 LQKENI. This CDR3 region has 14 residues. CDR3: CASSPPAGGDGYTF. In DNA form, the CDR3 reads TGTGCCAGCTCACCACCCGCAGGGGGCGATGGCTACACCTTC.

As DNA, the CDR3 is TGTGCCAGCAGGTCAGGACAGGTGGCCTACAATGAGCAGTTCTTC. Translated: CASRSGQVAYNEQFF. The chain carries TRBV6-6 and TRBJ2-1, with TRBD1 matching over 7 bases. Germline lookup yields CDR1 MNHNY and CDR2 SVGAGI (reference sequence). The CDR3 length is 15 residues. The V segment lost 6 bases and the J segment 2 bases; nucleotides outside the gene matches: 7.

This chain uses TRBV5-1 with TRBJ2-3; TRBD1 might be the D (5 bases). The germline gives CDR1 SGHRS, CDR2 YFSETQ. The V gene lost 0 bases and the J gene lost 1 base, with 12 bases spanning the gap. The CDR3 contains 16 residues. The CDR3 spells CASSLASRAGTDTQYF. For the CDR3, the DNA is TGCGCCAGCAGCTTGGCTTCCAGGGCGGGCACAGATACGCAGTATTTT.

This clone was seen only a few times. J is TRBJ2-3 and V is TRBV5-4; D is unresolved. Germline CDR1 SGHNT, CDR2 YYREEE (reference sequence). This CDR3 has 12 amino acids. V was pared by 1 base and J by 10 bases, with 10 bases between. CDR3 nucleotide sequence: TGTGCCAGCAGCTTGATGGGGATGGCGCAGTATTTT. Residues: CASSLMGMAQYF.

The chain combines TRBV5-6 with TRBJ2-3, with unresolved D. The ends were cut back, 0 bases at V and 1 base at J, with 6 bases in the middle. Germline V gives CDR1 SGHDT, CDR2 YYEEEE. The CDR3 length is 14 residues. The CDR3 sequence is CASSLAGRTDTQYF. CDR3 nucleotides: TGTGCCAGCAGCTTGGCGGGCCGCACAGATACGCAGTATTTT.

The rearrangement uses TRBV5-4 and TRBJ2-2, with TRBD1 matching over 8 bases. Unmatched junction bases numbered 5, after V lost 10 bases and J lost 6 bases. The CDR3 has 12 residues. The germline V gene encodes CDR1 SGHNT and CDR2 YYREEE (reference sequence). DNA for the CDR3: TGTGCCTCACAGGGGGATTCCGGGGAGCTGTTTTTT. Its protein is CASQGDSGELFF.

The chain combines TRBV28 with TRBJ2-5; 7 bases map to TRBD1. This CDR3 is built from 16 residues. V dropped 6 bases and J dropped 6; count of bases not matched to a gene: 16. Per germline, CDR1 MDHEN and CDR2 SYDVKM. In nucleotides, the CDR3 is TGTGCCAGCAGCCCCTCGACAGGGAATAAAATAAAGACCCAGTACTTC. Its protein is CASSPSTGNKIKTQYF.

The J gene is TRBJ2-1, the V gene TRBV19; D perhaps matches TRBD2 (6 bases). This CDR3 has 13 amino acids. V was shortened by 4 bases and J by 3 bases, with 7 bases between the two germline ends. Germline assignment: CDR1 LNHDA and CDR2 SQIVND (reference sequence). CDR3 DNA: TGTGCCAGTAGTAGGGGACTCTACAATGAGCAGTTCTTC. Its protein product is CASSRGLYNEQFF.

V gene TRBV10-3 combines with J gene TRBJ2-3; a possible D gene is TRBD2 (5 bases). In germline, CDR1 is ENHRY, CDR2 SYGVKD. The CDR3 covers 19 residues. Trimming shortened V by 3 bases and J by 4 bases, and 26 bases separated the two germline ends. The CDR3 loop reads CAISDALDSEINPPDTQYF. CDR3 sequence (DNA): TGTGCCATCAGTGATGCCTTGGACTCCGAGATTAACCCCCCAGATACGCAGTATTTT.

A few counts support this clone. The DNA for the CDR3 is TGTGCCAGCGGCCCAAACCTTCTCGAGCAGTACTTC. This encodes CASGPNLLEQYF. The gene calls are TRBV6-6 and TRBJ2-7; D remains unclear. The CDR3 totals 12 residues. CDR1 and CDR2 from the germline V gene are MNHNY and SVGAGI (reference sequence). V lost 8 bases and J 6 bases, leaving 14 bases between the germline ends.

V usage is TRBV2 and J usage is TRBJ2-1; TRBD2 matches at 9 bases. Germline V gene data show CDR1 as SNHLY and CDR2 as FYNNEI. This CDR3 is built from 15 residues. The V gene end was trimmed by 6 bases and the J gene end by 4 bases; junction bases not matched to a gene: 7. Here the CDR3 reads CASRATSGSYNEQFF. The CDR3 DNA reads as TGTGCCAGCAGGGCAACTAGCGGGTCTTACAATGAGCAGTTCTTC.

The V gene is TRBV19, the J gene TRBJ1-1, with D hard to call. Germline CDR1 and CDR2: LNHDA and SQIVND (reference sequence). This CDR3 is 14 amino acids long. The V end lost 6 bases, the J end lost 1 base, and 12 bases lay between the germline ends. CDR3 sequence (DNA): TGTGCCAGTAGCCAGGACGGTACGAACACTGAAGCTTTCTTT. This sequence encodes CASSQDGTNTEAFF.

This clone has only one observation. J is TRBJ1-1 and V is TRBV6-6, with unresolved D. Trimming stripped 6 bases from V and 1 base from J, with 9 bases between. CDR3 size: 13 residues. Germline loops: CDR1 MNHNY, CDR2 SVGAGI (reference sequence). The DNA for the CDR3 is TGTGCCAGCAGCCCAGGAGCGAACACTGAAGCTTTCTTT. It encodes CASSPGANTEAFF.

The chain links TRBV5-5 to TRBJ2-2; tentatively, D is TRBD2 (5 bases). This CDR3 has 14 residues. The germline V gene has CDR1 SGHKS and CDR2 YYEKEE (reference sequence). Trimming took 2 bases from V and 6 from J, leaving 11 bases between them. The chain's CDR3 is CASSFQLGSGELFF. The DNA for the CDR3 is TGTGCCAGCAGCTTTCAACTAGGGTCCGGGGAGCTGTTTTTT.

V is TRBV5-2 and J is TRBJ1-2; TRBD1 reflects the table's D call only, with no check against the DNA. TRBV5-2 is deemed a pseudogene. The CDR3 loop spans 14 amino acids. The CDR3, as DNA: TGTGCCAGCAGTCCTAACAGGGGGCCGGGTGGCTACACCTTC. Translating it yields CASSPNRGPGGYTF.

Written as DNA, the CDR3 is TGTGCCAGCAGCTCGGAGAAGGGGAACTGGGATGGCTACACCTTC. Its translation: CASSSEKGNWDGYTF. V is TRBV5-5 and J is TRBJ1-2; maybe TRBD1 (5 bases). Germline lookup yields CDR1 SGHKS and CDR2 YYEKEE (reference sequence). V was pared by 3 bases and J by 6 bases, with 18 bases between. The CDR3 has 15 residues.

The J gene is TRBJ2-7, the V gene TRBV5-4; TRBD1 matches 11 bases. The CDR3 sequence is 14 residues long. Trimming took 3 bases from V and 2 from J; bases not matched to a gene: 1. Germline CDR1 SGHNT, CDR2 YYREEE (reference sequence). The CDR3: CASSSGQGAYEQYF. CDR3 nucleotide sequence: TGTGCCAGCAGCTCGGGACAGGGGGCCTACGAGCAGTACTTC. The full variable domain, with the rest looked up from reference TRBV5-4 and TRBJ2-7, is ETGVTQSPTHLIKTRGQQVTLRCSSQSGHNTVSWYQQALGQGPQFIFQYYREEENGRGNFPPRFSGLQFPNYSSELNVNALELDDSALYLCASSSGQGAYEQYFGPGTRLTVT.

This clone came up a few times. The CDR3 loop reads CASSDRGQPQHF. The CDR3 nucleotides read TGTGCCAGCTCAGACAGGGGTCAGCCCCAGCATTTT. This chain connects TRBV18 to TRBJ1-5, with 8 nucleotides matching TRBD1. Looked up from germline, CDR1 is KGHSH and CDR2 is LQKENI. V was clipped by 5 bases and J by 6 bases; unmatched bases: 0. This CDR3 comprises 12 residues.

V is TRBV5-4 and J is TRBJ1-5, with D maybe TRBD1 (5 bases). The CDR3 totals 13 residues. Germline values: CDR1 SGHNT, CDR2 YYREEE (reference sequence). V was cut by 0 bases and J by 7 bases, with 8 bases left in between. CDR3 sequence (DNA): TGTGCCAGCAGCTTGGACCGGGGCCAGCCCCAGCATTTT. Its translation: CASSLDRGQPQHF.

The chain joins TRBV6-5 to TRBJ1-5; D is undetermined. The germline V and J ends were trimmed by 2 bases and 5 bases, with 10 bases remaining between them. The germline gives CDR1 MNHEY, CDR2 SVGAGI. This CDR3 is 14 amino acids long. CDR3 DNA sequence: TGTGCCAGCAGTTACCGACTAGCCGATCAGCCCCAGCATTTT. It codes for CASSYRLADQPQHF.

This clone is medium-sized in the sample. This chain joins TRBV5-4 and TRBJ1-1; no definite D call. Germline CDR1 is SGHNT and CDR2 is YYREEE (reference sequence). V lost 5 bases, J lost 5 bases, and 16 bases lay in between. The CDR3 extends over 14 amino acids. The CDR3 loop reads CASSFDGPATEAFF. The CDR3 nucleotides read TGTGCCAGCAGTTTTGACGGACCGGCGACTGAAGCTTTCTTT. The entire variable domain, with the rest obtained from reference TRBV5-4 and TRBJ1-1, is as follows: ETGVTQSPTHLIKTRGQQVTLRCSSQSGHNTVSWYQQALGQGPQFIFQYYREEENGRGNFPPRFSGLQFPNYSSELNVNALELDDSALYLCASSFDGPATEAFFGQGTRLTVV.

This clone showed up just a few times. The chain carries TRBV4-2 and TRBJ1-4, with D possibly being TRBD1 (6 bases). The CDR3 runs to 14 residues. Trimming stripped 5 bases from V and 8 bases from J, with 15 bases between. In germline, CDR1 is LGHNA, CDR2 YNFKEQ. Written as DNA, the CDR3 is TGTGCCAGCAGCGACCGGATTGGGACAGAAAAACTGTTTTTT. This encodes CASSDRIGTEKLFF.

The chain has TRBV15 and TRBJ2-1; no firm D call. V dropped 1 base and J dropped 4 bases, with 5 bases sitting between them. The CDR3 runs to 13 residues. The germline V gene encodes CDR1 LNHNV and CDR2 YYDKDF (reference sequence). CDR3 coding DNA: TGTGCCACCAGCAGAGCCGTATACAATGAGCAGTTCTTC. Its protein is CATSRAVYNEQFF.